This T cell receptor beta chain was sequenced during a study of regulatory T cells in long-lasting Graves disease. Findings of the study overall: Persistent patients shared more public clonotypes (2,741) than newly diagnosed patients (under 1,000).

This clonotype was seen at least ten times. Its matching antigen is unknown. Trimming removed 7 bases at V and 6 bases at J, with 21 bases between. The CDR3 spans 15 residues. Documented time point: persistent/refractory GD, antithyroid drugs over 5 years with positive TRAb. RNA from PBMCs was the source of the TCR library. Combining iRepertoire HTBI primers with Arm-PCR of CDR3 regions, the authors built TCR beta libraries. In the study's own analysis: Samples jointly harbored 62 TRBV and about 15 TRBJ segments. TCRdb reprocessed the multiplex PCR reads with MiXCR, giving one entry per CDR3 protein. These V and J calls originate from TCRdb's pipeline instead of the authors' own analysis. In the table there are around 400,000 distinct CDR3 sequences, 20% to 25% of which are singletons.

Sequenced here: peripheral blood mononuclear cells (PBMCs), sampled when the disease was refractory, from a patient treated with antithyroid drugs. The chain couples TRBV12-3 or TRBV12-4 to TRBJ1-2; TRBD1 is a possible D gene (5 bases). The receptor's source is a woman in her 40s with Graves disease. The CDR3 is CASNTLPGTANGYTF. The DNA of the CDR3 is TGTGCCAGCAATACCCTCCCCGGGACGGCTAATGGCTACACCTTC.